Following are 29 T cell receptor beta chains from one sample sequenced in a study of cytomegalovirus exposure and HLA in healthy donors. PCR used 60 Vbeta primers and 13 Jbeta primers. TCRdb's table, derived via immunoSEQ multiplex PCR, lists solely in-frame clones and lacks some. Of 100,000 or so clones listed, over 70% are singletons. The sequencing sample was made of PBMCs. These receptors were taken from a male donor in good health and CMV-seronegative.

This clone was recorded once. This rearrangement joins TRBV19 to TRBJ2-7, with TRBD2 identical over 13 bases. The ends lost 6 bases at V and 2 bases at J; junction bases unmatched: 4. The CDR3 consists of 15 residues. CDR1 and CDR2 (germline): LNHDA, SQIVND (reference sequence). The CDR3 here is CASRELAGGPYEQYF. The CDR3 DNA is TGTGCCAGTAGAGAACTAGCGGGAGGGCCCTACGAGCAGTACTTC.

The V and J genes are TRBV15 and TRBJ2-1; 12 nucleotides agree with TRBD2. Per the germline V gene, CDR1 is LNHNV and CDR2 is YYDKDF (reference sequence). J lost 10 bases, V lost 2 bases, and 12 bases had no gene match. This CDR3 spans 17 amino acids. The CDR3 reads CATSRTLTSGSVGEQFF. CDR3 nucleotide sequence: TGTGCCACCAGCAGAACCCTGACTAGCGGGAGTGTAGGGGAGCAGTTCTTC.

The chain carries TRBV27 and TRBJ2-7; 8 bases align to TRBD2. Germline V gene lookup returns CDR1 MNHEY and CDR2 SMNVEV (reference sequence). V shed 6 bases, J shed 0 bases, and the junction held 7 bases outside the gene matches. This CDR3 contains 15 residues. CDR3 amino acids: CASSPQLAVSYEQYF. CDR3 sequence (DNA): TGTGCCAGCAGCCCCCAACTAGCGGTCTCCTACGAGCAGTACTTC.

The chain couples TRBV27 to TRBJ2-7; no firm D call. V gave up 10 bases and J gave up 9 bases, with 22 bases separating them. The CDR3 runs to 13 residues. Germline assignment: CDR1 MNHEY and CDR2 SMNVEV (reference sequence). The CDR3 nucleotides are TGTGCCACTTCAGAAGATCGAGGTCCGGGGCAGTACTTC. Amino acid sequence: CATSEDRGPGQYF.

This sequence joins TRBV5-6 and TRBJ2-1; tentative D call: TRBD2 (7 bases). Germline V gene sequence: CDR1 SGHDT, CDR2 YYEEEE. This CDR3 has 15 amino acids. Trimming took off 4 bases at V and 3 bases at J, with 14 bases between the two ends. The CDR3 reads CASSRTRGDYNEQFF. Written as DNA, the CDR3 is TGTGCCAGCAGCAGGACTAGGGGGGACTACAATGAGCAGTTCTTC.

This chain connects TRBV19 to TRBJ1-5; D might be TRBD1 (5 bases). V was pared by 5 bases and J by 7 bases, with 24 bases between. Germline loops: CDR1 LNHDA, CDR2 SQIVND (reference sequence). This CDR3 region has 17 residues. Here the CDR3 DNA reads TGTGCCAGTAGTCTCTCCGATACGGGCAGGGTAAACCAGCCCCAGCATTTT. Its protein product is CASSLSDTGRVNQPQHF.

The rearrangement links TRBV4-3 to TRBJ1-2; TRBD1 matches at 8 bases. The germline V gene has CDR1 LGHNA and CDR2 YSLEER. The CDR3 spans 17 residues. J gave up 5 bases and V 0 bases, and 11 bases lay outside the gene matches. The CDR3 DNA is TGCGCCAGCAGCCAAGATACTATGACAGGGGTGAGGTATGGCTACACCTTC. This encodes CASSQDTMTGVRYGYTF.

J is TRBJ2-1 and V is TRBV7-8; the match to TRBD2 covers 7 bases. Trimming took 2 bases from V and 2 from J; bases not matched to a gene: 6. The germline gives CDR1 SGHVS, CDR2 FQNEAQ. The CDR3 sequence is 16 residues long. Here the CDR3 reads CASSLSPSGAYNEQFF. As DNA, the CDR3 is TGTGCCAGCAGCTTATCCCCTAGCGGAGCCTACAATGAGCAGTTCTTC.

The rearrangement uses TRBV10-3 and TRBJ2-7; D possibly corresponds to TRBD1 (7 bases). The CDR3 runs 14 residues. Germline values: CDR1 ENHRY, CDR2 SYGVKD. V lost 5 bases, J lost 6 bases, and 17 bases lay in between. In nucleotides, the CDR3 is TGTGCCATCAGTTCGACAGGGAGGAGTTCCGAGCAGTACTTC. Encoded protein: CAISSTGRSSEQYF.

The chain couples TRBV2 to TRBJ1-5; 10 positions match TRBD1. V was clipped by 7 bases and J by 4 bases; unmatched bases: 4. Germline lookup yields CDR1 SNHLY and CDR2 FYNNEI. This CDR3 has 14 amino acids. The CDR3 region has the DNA TGTGCCAGCACCTCGGACAGGGGGAATCAGCCCCAGCATTTT. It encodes CASTSDRGNQPQHF.

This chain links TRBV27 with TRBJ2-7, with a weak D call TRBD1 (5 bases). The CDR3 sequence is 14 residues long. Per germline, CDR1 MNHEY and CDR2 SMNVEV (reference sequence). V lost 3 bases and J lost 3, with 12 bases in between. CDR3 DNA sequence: TGTGCCAGCAGTTTCGTAGGGGTTGGCTACGAGCAGTACTTC. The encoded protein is CASSFVGVGYEQYF.

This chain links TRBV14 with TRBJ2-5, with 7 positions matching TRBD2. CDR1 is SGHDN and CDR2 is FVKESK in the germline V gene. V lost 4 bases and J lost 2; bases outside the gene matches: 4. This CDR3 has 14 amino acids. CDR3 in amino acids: CASSPWEGQETQYF. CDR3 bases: TGTGCCAGCAGCCCATGGGAGGGGCAAGAGACCCAGTACTTC.

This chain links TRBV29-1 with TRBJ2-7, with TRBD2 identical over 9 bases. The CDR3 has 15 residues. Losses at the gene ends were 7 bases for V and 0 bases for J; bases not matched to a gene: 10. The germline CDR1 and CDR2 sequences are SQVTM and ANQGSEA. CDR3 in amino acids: CSAGGGRAGSYEQYF. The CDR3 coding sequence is TGCAGCGCCGGTGGCGGGAGGGCCGGCTCCTACGAGCAGTACTTC.

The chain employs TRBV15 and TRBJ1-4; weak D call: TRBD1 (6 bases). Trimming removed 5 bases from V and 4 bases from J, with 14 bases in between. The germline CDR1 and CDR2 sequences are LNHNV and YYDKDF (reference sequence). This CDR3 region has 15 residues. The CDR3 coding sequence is TGTGCCACCAGCGGAGGACAGAACGATAATGAAAAACTGTTTTTT. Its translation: CATSGGQNDNEKLFF.

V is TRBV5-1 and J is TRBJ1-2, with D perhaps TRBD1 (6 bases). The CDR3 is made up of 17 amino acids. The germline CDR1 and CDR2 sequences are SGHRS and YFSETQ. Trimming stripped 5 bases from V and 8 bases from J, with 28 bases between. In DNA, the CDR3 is TGCGCCAGCAGTCCTGAGATTACAGGGCCCTCCGGGCAAGGCTACACCTTC. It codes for CASSPEITGPSGQGYTF.

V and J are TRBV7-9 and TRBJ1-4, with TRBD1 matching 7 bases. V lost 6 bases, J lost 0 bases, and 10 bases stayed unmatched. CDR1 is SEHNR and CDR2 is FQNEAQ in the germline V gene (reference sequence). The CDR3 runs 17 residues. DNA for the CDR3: TGTGCCAGCAGTTGGCCGGGACAGCGGACAACTAATGAAAAACTGTTTTTT. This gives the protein CASSWPGQRTTNEKLFF.

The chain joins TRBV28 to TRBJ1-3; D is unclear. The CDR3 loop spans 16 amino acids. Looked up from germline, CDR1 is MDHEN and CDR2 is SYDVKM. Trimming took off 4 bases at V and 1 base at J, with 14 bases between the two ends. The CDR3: CASSSPGGGSGNTIYF. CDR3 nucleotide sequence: TGTGCCAGCAGTTCCCCCGGAGGTGGATCTGGAAACACCATATATTTT.

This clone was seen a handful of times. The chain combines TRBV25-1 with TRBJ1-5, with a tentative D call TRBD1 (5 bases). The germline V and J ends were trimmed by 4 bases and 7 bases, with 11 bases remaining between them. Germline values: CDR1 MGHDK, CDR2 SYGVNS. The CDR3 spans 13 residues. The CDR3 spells CASSAPGKQPQHF. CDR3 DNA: TGTGCCAGCAGTGCACCAGGGAAACAGCCCCAGCATTTT.

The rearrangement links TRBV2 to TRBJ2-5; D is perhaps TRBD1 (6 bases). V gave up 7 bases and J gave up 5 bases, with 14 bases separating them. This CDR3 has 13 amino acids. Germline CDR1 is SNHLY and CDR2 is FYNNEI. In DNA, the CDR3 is TGTGCCAGCATAAAGGGGGTGTGGGAGACCCAGTACTTC. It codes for CASIKGVWETQYF. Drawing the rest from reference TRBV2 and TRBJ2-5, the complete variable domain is EPEVTQTPSHQVTQMGQEVILRCVPISNHLYFYWYRQILGQKVEFLVSFYNNEISEKSEIFDDQFSVERPDGSNFTLKIRSTKLEDSAMYFCASIKGVWETQYFGPGTRLLVL.

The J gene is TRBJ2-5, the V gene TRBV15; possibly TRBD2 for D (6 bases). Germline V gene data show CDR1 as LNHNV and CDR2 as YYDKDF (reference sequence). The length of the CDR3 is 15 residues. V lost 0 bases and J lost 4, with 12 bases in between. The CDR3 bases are TGTGCCACCAGCAGAGAGCGGCGGAGGGGAGAGACCCAGTACTTC. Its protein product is CATSRERRRGETQYF.

The CDR3 sequence is CASSPTTGLGSYEQYF. Written as DNA, the CDR3 is TGTGCCAGCAGTCCAACGACAGGGTTGGGCTCCTACGAGCAGTACTTC. The chain employs TRBV14 and TRBJ2-7; 7 positions match TRBD1. The CDR3 totals 16 residues. V gave up 6 bases and J gave up 0 bases; unmatched junction bases: 11. The V gene's germline CDR1 is SGHDN and CDR2 FVKESK.

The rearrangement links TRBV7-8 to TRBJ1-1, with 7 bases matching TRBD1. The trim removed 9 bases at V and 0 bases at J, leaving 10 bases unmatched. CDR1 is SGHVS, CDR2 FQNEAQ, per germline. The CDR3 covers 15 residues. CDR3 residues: CASKQGRRMNTEAFF. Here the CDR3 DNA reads TGTGCCAGTAAACAGGGGAGACGCATGAACACTGAAGCTTTCTTT.

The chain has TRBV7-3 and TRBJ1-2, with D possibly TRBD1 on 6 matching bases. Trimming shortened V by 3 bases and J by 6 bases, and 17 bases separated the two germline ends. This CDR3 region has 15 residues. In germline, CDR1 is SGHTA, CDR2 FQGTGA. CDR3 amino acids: CASSFYPGGHDGYTF. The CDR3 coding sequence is TGTGCCAGCAGCTTCTATCCGGGGGGGCACGATGGCTACACCTTC.

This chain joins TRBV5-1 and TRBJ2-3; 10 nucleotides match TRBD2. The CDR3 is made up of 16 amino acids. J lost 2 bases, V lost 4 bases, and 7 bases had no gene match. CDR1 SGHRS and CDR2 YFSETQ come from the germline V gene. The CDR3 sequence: CASSLLSGGNTDTQYF. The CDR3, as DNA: TGCGCCAGCAGCCTTCTTAGCGGGGGGAACACAGATACGCAGTATTTT.

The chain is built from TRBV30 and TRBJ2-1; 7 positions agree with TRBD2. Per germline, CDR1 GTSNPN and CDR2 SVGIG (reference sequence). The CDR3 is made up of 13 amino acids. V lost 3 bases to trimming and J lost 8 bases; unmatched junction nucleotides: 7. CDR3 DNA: TGTGCCTGGAGGTGGGAGGGGAGCGATGAGCAGTTCTTC. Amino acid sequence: CAWRWEGSDEQFF.

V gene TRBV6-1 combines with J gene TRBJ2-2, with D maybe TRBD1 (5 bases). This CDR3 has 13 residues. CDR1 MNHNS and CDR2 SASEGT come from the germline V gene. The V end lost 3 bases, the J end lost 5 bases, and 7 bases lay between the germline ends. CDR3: CASSDRETGELFF. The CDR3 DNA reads TGTGCCAGCAGTGACAGGGAAACCGGGGAGCTGTTTTTT.

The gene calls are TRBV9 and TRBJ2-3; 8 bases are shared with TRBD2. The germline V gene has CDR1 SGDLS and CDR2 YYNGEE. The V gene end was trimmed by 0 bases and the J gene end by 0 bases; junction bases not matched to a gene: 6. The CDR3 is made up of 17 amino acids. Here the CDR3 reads CASSVGVAGGSTDTQYF. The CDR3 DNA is TGTGCCAGCAGCGTAGGTGTGGCGGGAGGTAGCACAGATACGCAGTATTTT.

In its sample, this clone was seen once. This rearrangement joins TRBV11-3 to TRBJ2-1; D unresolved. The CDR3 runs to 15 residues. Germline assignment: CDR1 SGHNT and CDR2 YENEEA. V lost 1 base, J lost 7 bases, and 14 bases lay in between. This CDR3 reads CASSLARGRLNEQFF. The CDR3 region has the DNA TGTGCCAGCAGCTTAGCCCGAGGCAGATTGAATGAGCAGTTCTTC.

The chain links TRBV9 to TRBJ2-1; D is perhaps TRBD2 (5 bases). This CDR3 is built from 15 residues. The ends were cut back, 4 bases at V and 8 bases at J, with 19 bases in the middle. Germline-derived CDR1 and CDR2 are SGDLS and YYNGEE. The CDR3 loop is CASSRGEGGWDEQFF. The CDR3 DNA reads TGTGCCAGCAGCCGAGGAGAGGGTGGTTGGGATGAGCAGTTCTTC.